One T cell receptor (beta chain) is described in this entry. This sample was included in a study of blood T cell repertoires in COVID-19. At the level of the study: The United States, Italy and Spain were the sources of the acute and convalescent COVID-19 samples. PBMCs, B-cell-depleted T cells, or T cells provided the cDNA or gDNA that made up the material.

Per the original data handling: Quantification of nucleated cells was approximated via reference gene primer amplification. Some clones are missing from TCRdb's copy, which holds only in-frame ones; the method was immunoSEQ multiplex PCR. V and J calls and clone size come straight from that table; D and trimming were deduced from the DNA. The data hold under 150,000 clones, with 88% observed a single time. This CDR3 comprises 13 residues. V lost 8 bases and J lost 6, with 14 bases in between. The germline CDR1 and CDR2 sequences are MNHEY and SVGAGI. Sequenced sample: peripheral blood. The rearrangement links TRBV6-5 to TRBJ1-5; the D gene is possibly TRBD1 (6 bases). The receptor's source is a human donor in a cohort sampled during active COVID-19. The CDR3 coding sequence is TGTGCCAGCTCTTGGGGGCAGGGTCAGCCCCAGCATTTT. Protein: CASSWGQGQPQHF.